This T cell receptor (beta chain) was recorded in a study of T cell responses to AZD1222 COVID-19 vaccine. Findings of the study overall: Clonal diversity may have been underestimated, and the donors were mostly white British, with more females than males.

Libraries were prepared by immunoSEQ multiplex PCR; TCRdb keeps only in-frame clonotypes and omits some of them. The repertoire includes 130,000 to 150,000 clones, roughly nine tenths of them detected once, and 3% to 4% sits in the top ten. The CDR3 is 15 residues long. Germline CDR1 and CDR2: LNHDA and SQIVND (reference sequence). With V trimmed by 0 bases and J by 3 bases, 3 bases remained unmatched. As concerns this clone: Its specificity is unknown.

Source: peripheral blood, taken 28 days after the second AZD1222 dose. The sequence was obtained from an adult who received the AZD1222 COVID-19 vaccine. This chain connects TRBV19 to TRBJ1-2, with 8 bases fitting TRBD1. The CDR3 loop reads CASSIDRGQDYGYTF. The CDR3 bases are TGTGCCAGTAGTATAGATCGGGGACAGGACTATGGCTACACCTTC.